What follows is one T cell receptor beta chain and its context. No antigen is known for it. One base away lies a much larger clone, so this may be a sequencing read error. Participants, patients aged 18 to 65, had newly diagnosed hyperthyroidism with a duration under 2 months. The data derive from a study of T cells in Graves' hyperthyroidism and ophthalmopathy. Study background: Peripheral blood sampling occurred at initial diagnosis, before any treatment. Study-wide results and caveats: Most thyroid clonotypes with frequency above 0.001 were detected in blood. The authors' 13 V-J model separated ophthalmopathy from stable hyperthyroidism.

Trimming shortened V by 4 bases and J by 4 bases, and 10 bases separated the two germline ends. CDR1 and CDR2 from the germline V gene are MGHRA and YSYEKL. This CDR3 contains 13 residues. Amplification of TCR beta CDR3 regions was performed using RNA transcripts as template. The HTBI set primed first-round TCR CDR3 RT-PCR. Each CDR3 protein gets one entry after TCRdb re-called the multiplex PCR reads with MiXCR. This table holds fewer than 450,000 distinct CDR3 sequences, 17% found once. The TCR originated in a woman aged 30 to 39 with Graves' hyperthyroidism that later progressed to Graves' ophthalmopathy. What was sequenced was blood. V usage is TRBV4-1 and J usage is TRBJ1-1; D possibly corresponds to TRBD1 (6 bases). The CDR3 loop is CASSLTGCTEAFF. The CDR3, as DNA: TGCGCCAGCAGCCTTACAGGGTGCACTGAAGCTTTCTTT.